This TCR beta chain was documented in a study of T cell changes during pregnancy in multiple sclerosis. This table comes from immunoSEQ multiplex PCR, and its TCRdb copy is limited to in-frame clones, with some not included. The sample has roughly 80,000 clones, roughly 93% seen once. Trimming pared 2 bases from V and 2 bases from J, leaving 24 bases between. CDR1 and CDR2 (germline): WSHSY, SAAADI. The CDR3 totals 19 residues. Sequenced material: peripheral blood, taken in the second trimester of pregnancy. The receptor's source is a female donor with multiple sclerosis, enrolled in a pregnancy study. This chain joins TRBV10-2 and TRBJ1-2, with D perhaps TRBD1 (6 bases). Here the CDR3 DNA reads TGCGCCAGCAGTGAGCCGACCTTTCTTAGGGACAACCTCAACTATGGCTACACCTTC. Translation: CASSEPTFLRDNLNYGYTF.